Listed here is a single TCR beta chain. CDR3 size: 13 residues. J gave up 6 bases and V 4 bases, and 4 bases lay outside the gene matches. In germline, CDR1 is SQVTM, CDR2 ANQGSEA. Two negative PCRs, clearance, or symptom resolution characterized the recovered Cohort 3 donors. The data were taken from a study of blood T cell repertoires in COVID-19. Sequenced by immunoSEQ multiplex PCR; TCRdb stores in-frame clones only, minus some. The data show a few hundred thousand clones, with roughly 91% seen just once and around 4% held by the top ten. Input material: PBMCs or T cells enriched from blood (not recorded which). The chain recombines TRBV29-1 with TRBJ2-1, with 9 bases aligning to TRBD1. This clonotype was sampled from a woman in her 30s who had recovered from COVID-19. The CDR3 here is CSVAQGAGNEQFF. The CDR3 coding sequence is TGCAGCGTTGCACAGGGGGCTGGCAATGAGCAGTTCTTC.